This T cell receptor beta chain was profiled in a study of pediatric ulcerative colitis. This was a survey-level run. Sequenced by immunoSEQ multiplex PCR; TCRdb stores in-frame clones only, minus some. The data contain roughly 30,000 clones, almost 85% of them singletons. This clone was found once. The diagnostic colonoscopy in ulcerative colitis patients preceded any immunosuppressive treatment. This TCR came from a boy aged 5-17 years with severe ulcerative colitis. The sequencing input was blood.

CDR3 nucleotides: TGTGCCAGCAGCTTGCGGGGATGGGATCAGCCCCAGCATTTT. Its translation: CASSLRGWDQPQHF. This chain uses TRBV7-8 with TRBJ1-5; D not certain. V was clipped by 3 bases and J by 5 bases, with 11 bases between them. The CDR3 extends over 14 amino acids. Germline CDR1 is SGHVS and CDR2 is FQNEAQ.